What follows are 5 T cell receptor beta chains derived from one specimen sequenced in a study of identical twins. MiXCR was run by TCRdb on the 5' RACE reads, yielding one entry per CDR3 protein. The sample holds about 890,000 distinct CDR3 sequences, roughly an eighth seen once. This sample also appeared in a second study, on yellow fever vaccine responses in identical twins.

The sequenced sample consisted of PBMCs. These TCRs come from a woman younger than 30 in good health.

For this clonotype: Being one base from a much bigger clone, this may be a read error. V is TRBV4-2 and J is TRBJ2-2; 10 nucleotides align to TRBD1. In germline, CDR1 is LGHNA, CDR2 YNFKEQ. The CDR3 extends over 18 amino acids. CDR3 in DNA: TGTGCCAGCAGCCAGGCTCTGGGACAGGGGAAGAACACCTGGGAGCTGTTTTTT. This codes for CASSQALGQGKNTWELFF.

V is TRBV20-1 and J is TRBJ2-5, with D perhaps being TRBD1 or TRBD2 (5 bases each). Germline V gives CDR1 DFQATT, CDR2 SNEGSKA (reference sequence). With 0 bases removed from V and 5 bases from J, the gap between germline ends came to 19 bases. The CDR3 spans 16 residues. The CDR3 reads CSARDGGRPDAETQYF. Here the CDR3 DNA reads TGCAGTGCTAGAGATGGGGGACGCCCAGACGCGGAGACCCAGTACTTC.

This clonotype has only a few counts. The rearrangement links TRBV6-2 or TRBV6-3 to TRBJ2-1; a weak D match, TRBD2 (5 bases). CDR1 and CDR2 from the germline V gene are MNHEY and SVGEGT. The CDR3 has 13 residues. V was clipped by 4 bases and J by 7 bases, with 11 bases between them. Here the CDR3 reads CASSSGLFNEQFF. CDR3 DNA: TGTGCCAGCAGTTCAGGACTCTTTAATGAGCAGTTCTTC.

This clonotype was detected only a few times. The J gene is TRBJ1-2, the V gene TRBV29-1; TRBD1 might be the D (5 bases). V lost 5 bases and J lost 5, with 18 bases in between. The CDR3 length is 14 residues. Per the germline V gene, CDR1 is SQVTM and CDR2 is ANQGSEA. The CDR3 coding sequence is TGCAGCGTTCCTGGACACGCTGGAAATTATGGCTACACCTTC. Translated: CSVPGHAGNYGYTF.

This chain uses TRBV7-6 with TRBJ2-7; no clear D. Between the trimmed V and J ends, which lost 4 bases and 6 bases, there was a span of 10 bases. The length of the CDR3 is 12 residues. Germline lookup yields CDR1 SGHVS and CDR2 FNYEAQ. This CDR3 is CASSSRVGEQYV. The CDR3 DNA follows: TGTGCCAGCAGCTCTAGGGTTGGCGAGCAGTACGTC.